The 4 T cell receptor beta chains below all came from one sample that was sequenced in a study of blood T cell repertoires in COVID-19. Clones were sequenced by immunoSEQ multiplex PCR, and TCRdb holds only the in-frame ones, with some missing. The table lists 360,000 or so clones, around nine tenths of them singletons. What was sequenced was PBMCs or T cells enriched from blood (not recorded which). Receptors originate from a woman aged 25 to 39 who had been exposed to COVID-19.

The CDR3 nucleotides read TGTGCCAGCAGCGGAGGGCTAGCGGGAGGATACGAGCAGTACTTC. This codes for CASSGGLAGGYEQYF. The chain has TRBV9 and TRBJ2-7; 11 bases map to TRBD2. Germline CDR1 and CDR2: SGDLS and YYNGEE. The CDR3 spans 15 residues. J lost 4 bases, V lost 3 bases, and 6 bases had no gene match.

V and J are TRBV27 and TRBJ2-7, with 7 bases that match TRBD2. Germline V gene data show CDR1 as MNHEY and CDR2 as SMNVEV (reference sequence). The CDR3 has 16 amino acids. With V trimmed by 2 bases and J by 2 bases, 9 bases remained unmatched. The CDR3: CASSLSPSSGPYEQYF. The CDR3 DNA reads as TGTGCCAGCAGTTTAAGCCCCTCTAGCGGCCCCTACGAGCAGTACTTC.

This chain uses TRBV7-9 with TRBJ1-4; D is ambiguous. V was clipped by 5 bases and J by 7 bases, with 11 bases between them. Germline CDR1 reads SEHNR; CDR2 reads FQNEAQ (reference sequence). The CDR3 consists of 13 residues. The CDR3 sequence: CASSPLTGEKLFF. The CDR3 region has the DNA TGTGCCAGCAGCCCATTGACTGGTGAAAAACTGTTTTTT.

The rearrangement uses TRBV18 and TRBJ1-5, with TRBD1 identical over 10 bases. Germline V gene lookup returns CDR1 KGHSH and CDR2 LQKENI. CDR3 length: 15 residues. Trimming took 3 bases from V and 6 from J; bases not matched to a gene: 5. In DNA, the CDR3 is TGTGCCAGCTCACCGGGACAGGGGTTTTTTCAGCCCCAGCATTTT. Amino acid sequence: CASSPGQGFFQPQHF.